This T cell receptor (beta chain) was found in a study of early T cells in non-severe SARS-CoV-2 infection. Study context: It was bulk RNA from unsorted whole blood that was sequenced, and the chains were unpaired.

General study points: Clonotype matching in VDJdb favored anti-spike CD8 responses and did not capture private and CD4 specificities.

The CDR3 totals 14 residues. The germline V gene encodes CDR1 KGHDR and CDR2 SFDVKD. The V gene lost 5 bases and the J gene lost 6 bases, with 13 bases spanning the gap. Remarks on this clonotype: Its antigen is undetermined.

Researchers tagged individual cDNA molecules with unique molecular identifiers. One entry per CDR3 protein results from TCRdb running MiXCR on the 5' RACE reads. The repertoire holds approximately 44,000 distinct CDR3 sequences, with more than 9% as singletons. Specimen: whole blood. The sequence derives from an adult who was a healthcare worker with PCR-confirmed SARS-CoV-2 infection or an uninfected control (not recorded which). J is TRBJ2-1 and V is TRBV24-1; D not certain. CDR3 in DNA: TGTGCCACCAGTGGGCCGGCAGTCCTCAATGAGCAGTTCTTC. Amino acid sequence: CATSGPAVLNEQFF.